Sequencing of this TCR beta chain was carried out in a study of T cells after yellow fever vaccination. Overall study context: Low-cell-number fractions underwent preparation using SMART-Seq v4 Ultra Low Input. Study-wide findings and caveats: Abundant clonotypes from the bulk population could get into FACS-sorted repertoires as contaminants.

UMIs were added to TCR cDNA along with a universal primer site when it was made by 5'RACE template switching. MiXCR, run by TCRdb on the 5' RACE reads, gives a single entry per CDR3 protein. The repertoire consists of a few hundred thousand distinct CDR3 sequences, with about a sixth occurring once and the leading ten covering around 16%. This clonotype turned up a few times. The antigen remains undetermined. The origin of this receptor is a man aged 18 to 35 who received the YFV17D yellow fever vaccine. The sample was PBMCs, taken 4 to 5 days after the first yellow fever vaccination.

The CDR3 loop is CASSQGRWTSTDTQYF. CDR3 DNA: TGTGCCAGCAGCCAAGGACGGTGGACTAGCACAGATACGCAGTATTTT. V usage is TRBV3-1 and J usage is TRBJ2-3; D may be TRBD2 (5 bases). V lost 1 base and J lost 0, with 11 bases in between. Looked up from germline, CDR1 is LGHDT and CDR2 is YNNKEL (reference sequence). The CDR3 totals 16 residues.